A single sample is the source of the 18 T cell receptor beta chains below, sequenced in a study of tumor-infiltrating lymphocytes in primary liver carcinoma. RNA and DNA were co-extracted from about 19-30 mg of unsorted bulk tissue. Total RNA amounting to roughly 450 ng was the source from which TCR beta cDNA was made with a constant-region primer. Employing slightly modified ARM-PCR, three nested multiplex PCR rounds were run, and these gave rise to the TCR beta libraries. Each of the first two PCR rounds ran approximately 11 cycles with TRBV1-TRBV30 forward and C-beta reverse primers. From the multiplex PCR reads, TCRdb called clonotypes with MiXCR, one entry per CDR3 protein. The sample consists of around 100,000 distinct CDR3 sequences, 55% to 70% of them appearing once. The material sequenced was liver tumor tissue from sampling region 5. The subset denotes: tumor region T5, tumor centre. These receptors were collected from a woman in her fifties or sixties with primary liver carcinoma and hepatitis B virus infection.

This clonotype was seen many times. The gene calls are TRBV14 and TRBJ2-5; D uncertain. The CDR3 runs 13 residues. The V and J ends lost 0 bases and 7 bases respectively, with 9 bases between them. Germline V CDR1 and CDR2: SGHDN, FVKESK. DNA for the CDR3: TGTGCCAGCAGCCAAGACCTTTCGGGGACCCAGTACTTC. Protein sequence: CASSQDLSGTQYF.

Concerning this clonotype itself: A much larger clonotype is one base distant, so this may be a read error. This rearrangement joins TRBV21-1 to TRBJ2-1. TRBV21-1 is marked as a pseudogene. The length of the CDR3 is 11 residues. The CDR3 spells CVSSKESVGLF. DNA for the CDR3: TGTGTCAGCAGCAAAGAGAGTGTGGGTCTCTTC.

Concerning this clonotype itself: Mismatch with germline at one junction end may stem from a read error. The chain couples TRBV6-5 to TRBJ2-1; D is unresolved. Germline V gene lookup returns CDR1 MNHEY and CDR2 SVGAGI. The CDR3 contains 12 residues. The CDR3 nucleotides read TGTGCCAGCGGAAAGTATTACAGTGAGCAGTTCTTC. Translating it yields CASGKYYSEQFF.

This clonotype was seen a few times. This may come from a read error, since a much larger clone is one base off. The chain joins TRBV10-2 to TRBJ1-1; no firm D call. Germline V gene sequence: CDR1 WSHSY, CDR2 SAAADI. Trimming removed 2 bases from V and 11 bases from J, with 12 bases in between. This CDR3 spans 12 amino acids. The CDR3 DNA is TGCGCCAGCAGTGAGGTCAGGACTGGGGCTTTCTTT. This gives the protein CASSEVRTGAFF.

On this clonotype itself: This CDR3 is missing its conserved last phenylalanine or tryptophan, likely due to a read error. The chain has TRBV11-3 and TRBJ2-5; D call uncertain. The CDR3 length is 12 residues. Germline V gene lookup returns CDR1 SGHNT and CDR2 YENEEA. DNA for the CDR3: TGTGCCAGCAGCTTAGTACAAGAGATCCAGTACCTC. It is translated as CASSLVQEIQYL.

V and J are TRBV2 and TRBJ2-3; the D call may be TRBD1 or TRBD2 (5 bases each). With 7 bases removed from V and 5 bases from J, the gap between germline ends came to 13 bases. There are 13 residues in the CDR3. CDR1 and CDR2 from the germline V gene are SNHLY and FYNNEI. The DNA for the CDR3 is TGTGCCAGCACTGAGGGGAGAAAAGATACGCAGTATTTT. Amino acids: CASTEGRKDTQYF. Drawing the rest from reference TRBV2 and TRBJ2-3, the complete variable domain is EPEVTQTPSHQVTQMGQEVILRCVPISNHLYFYWYRQILGQKVEFLVSFYNNEISEKSEIFDDQFSVERPDGSNFTLKIRSTKLEDSAMYFCASTEGRKDTQYFGPGTRLTVL.

This clonotype was recorded at least ten times. CDR3 region: CASSSGPQETQYF. The CDR3 DNA follows: TGTGCCAGCAGCTCGGGGCCTCAAGAGACCCAGTACTTC. V gene TRBV5-4 combines with J gene TRBJ2-5; D could derive from TRBD1 or TRBD2 (5 bases each). This CDR3 is built from 13 residues. CDR1 SGHNT and CDR2 YYREEE come from the germline V gene (reference sequence). The germline V and J ends were trimmed by 3 bases and 2 bases, with 8 bases remaining between them.

Turning to this clonotype: A read error may account for a junction end that differs from germline. The chain carries TRBV6-5 and TRBJ1-6, with D perhaps TRBD1 (5 bases). In germline, CDR1 is MNHEY, CDR2 SVGAGI. The CDR3 is 14 residues long. In DNA, the CDR3 is TGTGCCAACAGTTACCTACAGGAAAATTCACCCCTCCACTTT. It translates to CANSYLQENSPLHF.

This chain joins TRBV28 and TRBJ2-3; tentatively, D is TRBD1 or TRBD2 (5 bases each). This CDR3 is 17 amino acids long. Germline V gene lookup returns CDR1 MDHEN and CDR2 SYDVKM. Trimming left V 5 bases short and J 5 bases short, with 23 bases between. DNA for the CDR3: TGTGCCAGCAGTCACTACCGGGACCACTACCAGGGAGATACGCAGTATTTT. It yields the protein CASSHYRDHYQGDTQYF.

Worth noting for this clonotype: The germline gene is not matched at one end of the junction; a read error may be the cause. This rearrangement joins TRBV12-3 or TRBV12-4 to TRBJ1-3, with D possibly matching TRBD1 (5 bases). CDR3 length: 16 amino acids. The CDR3 sequence is CARSFPRVREGNTIYF. The CDR3 coding sequence is TGTGCCAGAAGTTTCCCCAGGGTCAGGGAGGGGAACACCATATATTTT.

A remark on this clonotype: The germline gene is not matched at one end of the junction; a read error may be the cause. DNA of the CDR3: TGTGCAAGCAGCTTACAACGAGCAGGGCAAACTAGTGAAAAACTGTTTTTT. Protein sequence: CASSLQRAGQTSEKLFF. The chain has TRBV11-2 and TRBJ1-4, with a possible D match to TRBD1 (5 bases). This CDR3 comprises 17 residues. Germline CDR1 reads SGHAT; CDR2 reads FQNNGV. Combining the CDR3 with reference TRBV11-2 and TRBJ1-4 gives the whole variable domain EAGVAQSPRYKIIEKRQSVAFWCNPISGHATLYWYQQILGQGPKLLIQFQNNGVVDDSQLPKDRFSAERLKGVDSTLKIQPAKLEDSAVYLCASSLQRAGQTSEKLFFGSGTQLSVL.

This clonotype appeared a single time. A read error is possible here, since a much larger clone lies one base away. J is TRBJ2-7 and V is TRBV28, with 7 bases lining up with TRBD2. The V gene's germline CDR1 is MDHEN and CDR2 SYDVKM. This CDR3 is built from 16 residues. CDR3 coding DNA: TGTGTCAGCAGCCTCTGGGGGGGGTCAAAATCCTACGAGCAGTACTTC. The encoded protein is CVSSLWGGSKSYEQYF.

Note on this clonotype: A clone one base away is much larger, so this may be a read error. V gene TRBV5-1 combines with J gene TRBJ1-1, with D unresolved. CDR1 and CDR2 (germline): SGHRS, YFSETQ. CDR3 length equals 14 residues. The ends were cut back, 6 bases at V and 2 bases at J, with 14 bases in the middle. CDR3 region: CASMVLQTNTEAFF. CDR3 DNA: TGCGCCAGCATGGTCCTGCAGACCAACACTGAAGCTTTCTTT. Combining the CDR3 with reference TRBV5-1 and TRBJ1-1 gives the whole variable domain KAGVTQTPRYLIKTRGQQVTLSCSPISGHRSVSWYQQTPGQGLQFLFEYFSETQRNKGNFPGRFSGRQFSNSRSEMNVSTLELGDSALYLCASMVLQTNTEAFFGQGTRLTVV.

This clonotype was observed once. At one boundary the junction diverges from the germline segment, which might be a read error. The chain joins TRBV5-1 to TRBJ2-2, with D perhaps TRBD1 (6 bases). CDR3 length: 16 residues. Looked up from germline, CDR1 is SGHRS and CDR2 is YFSETQ. CDR3 region: CASSFTSRGNTGEMFF. The DNA of the CDR3 is TGCGCCAGCAGCTTTACCTCCAGGGGTAACACCGGGGAGATGTTTTTT.

The chain uses TRBV6-1 and TRBJ1-5, with no clear D. V was shortened by 6 bases and J by 6 bases, with 12 bases between the two germline ends. The CDR3 length is 13 residues. Germline V gene lookup returns CDR1 MNHNS and CDR2 SASEGT. The CDR3: CASREKGAQPQHF. The CDR3 DNA reads as TGTGCCAGCAGAGAAAAGGGCGCTCAGCCCCAGCATTTT.

This clonotype appeared once. With a much larger clone just one base away, this may be a read error. The V gene is TRBV5-6, the J gene TRBJ2-2; the D is unclear. Germline V gives CDR1 SGHDT, CDR2 YYEEEE. This CDR3 is built from 13 residues. CDR3 sequence (DNA): TGTGCCAGCAGCGTACACAACATCGGGGAGCTGTTTTTT. Translation: CASSVHNIGELFF.

Worth noting for this clonotype: At one of its ends the junction is not consistent with the germline gene, which may arise from a read error. V gene TRBV29-1 combines with J gene TRBJ2-2; tentatively, D is TRBD2 (6 bases). The CDR3 is made up of 14 amino acids. Germline V gene data show CDR1 as SQVTM and CDR2 as ANQGSEA. The chain's CDR3 is CRVDAGMGYGELFF. CDR3 in DNA: TGCAGAGTTGACGCGGGAATGGGATACGGGGAGCTGTTTTTT.

This clonotype showed up many times. V is TRBV6-6 and J is TRBJ2-2; D not resolved. The CDR3 sequence is 13 residues long. In germline, CDR1 is MNHNY, CDR2 SVGAGI (reference sequence). The germline V and J ends were trimmed by 4 bases and 4 bases, with 7 bases remaining between them. The CDR3 region has the DNA TGTGCCAGCAGTTTCGACGGCACCGGGGAGCTGTTTTTT. It translates to CASSFDGTGELFF.